This entry features one T cell receptor (beta chain) sequence. The antigen remains unidentified. This record comes from a study of T cell responses to AZD1222 COVID-19 vaccine. In germline, CDR1 is SGHRS, CDR2 YFSETQ. V gave up 5 bases and J gave up 4 bases; unmatched junction bases: 8. The CDR3 runs 14 residues. General study results and limits: Two AZD1222 doses significantly raised spike-specific TCR breadth and depth over controls. Repertoires were obtained only post-peak T cell response. Dominant at 160-218 and 743-854, vaccine-associated CD4 TCRs also spanned spike. Nearly half of unique spike-specific TCRs reportedly avoided B.1.351 and B.1.1.7 mutated regions.

The method was immunoSEQ multiplex PCR; TCRdb's version includes in-frame clones alone and lacks a portion of them. The sample lists about 120,000 clones, under 90% occurring once. The chain recombines TRBV5-1 with TRBJ2-7; 8 nucleotides match TRBD1. Sequenced here: peripheral blood, sampled on day 0 of AZD1222 vaccination. This clonotype was obtained from an adult in good health. The chain's CDR3 is CASRTDRASYEQYF. The CDR3 region has the DNA TGCGCCAGCAGAACGGACAGGGCCAGTTACGAGCAGTACTTC. Using reference TRBV5-1 and TRBJ2-7 for the parts outside the CDR3, the full variable domain is KAGVTQTPRYLIKTRGQQVTLSCSPISGHRSVSWYQQTPGQGLQFLFEYFSETQRNKGNFPGRFSGRQFSNSRSEMNVSTLELGDSALYLCASRTDRASYEQYFGPGTRLTVT.